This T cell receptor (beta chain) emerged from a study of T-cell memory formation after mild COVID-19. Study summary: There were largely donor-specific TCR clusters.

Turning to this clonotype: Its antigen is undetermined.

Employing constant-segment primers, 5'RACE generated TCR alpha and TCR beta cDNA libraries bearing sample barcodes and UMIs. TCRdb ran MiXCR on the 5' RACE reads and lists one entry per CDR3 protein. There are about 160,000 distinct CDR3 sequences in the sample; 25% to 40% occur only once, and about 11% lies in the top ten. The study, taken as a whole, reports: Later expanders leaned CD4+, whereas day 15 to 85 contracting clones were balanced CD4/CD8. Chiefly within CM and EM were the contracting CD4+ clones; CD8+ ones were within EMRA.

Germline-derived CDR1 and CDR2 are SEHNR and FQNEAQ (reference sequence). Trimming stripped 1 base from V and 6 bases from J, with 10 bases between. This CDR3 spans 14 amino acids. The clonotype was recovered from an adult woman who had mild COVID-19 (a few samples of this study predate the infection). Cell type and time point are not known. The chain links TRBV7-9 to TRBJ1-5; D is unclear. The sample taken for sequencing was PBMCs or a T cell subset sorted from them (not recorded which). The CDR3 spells CASSLGAGSQPQHF. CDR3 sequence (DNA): TGTGCCAGCAGCTTAGGGGCAGGAAGTCAGCCCCAGCATTTT.